One and the same sample provided the 29 T cell receptor beta chains below, sequenced in a study of CD4+ T cells in melanoma. Using immunoSEQ multiplex PCR, the repertoire was profiled, and TCRdb retains in-frame clones only, with some absent. The sample has roughly 21,000 clones, roughly 78% seen once. These receptors came from a human donor with melanoma.

The chain is built from TRBV5-1 and TRBJ2-5; weak D call: TRBD2 (6 bases). The J call may not be correct, given that the DNA end is closer to TRBJ2-7. Germline CDR1 SGHRS, CDR2 YFSETQ. This CDR3 spans 15 amino acids. CDR3 protein: CASSLASEGLYEQYF. The CDR3 nucleotides read TGCGCCAGCAGCTTGGCCTCGGAGGGGCTTTACGAGCAGTACTTC.

V is TRBV5-8 and J is TRBJ1-5; a weak D match, TRBD1 (5 bases). From germline, CDR1 is SGHTS and CDR2 YDEGEE. Trimming took 4 bases from V and 3 from J, leaving 11 bases between them. There are 14 residues in the CDR3. In DNA form, the CDR3 reads TGTGCCAGCAGCAAAACAGGATTCAATCAGCCCCAGCATTTT. It yields the protein CASSKTGFNQPQHF.

The sample holds one count of this clone. The chain employs TRBV6-1 and TRBJ2-3; D uncertain. The CDR3 has 13 amino acids. Germline V gene data show CDR1 as MNHNS and CDR2 as SASEGT. The V end lost 3 bases, the J end lost 5 bases, and 9 bases lay between the germline ends. The CDR3 DNA follows: TGTGCCAGCAGTGATCAGCCCCGAGATACGCAGTATTTT. As protein: CASSDQPRDTQYF.

V and J are TRBV5-1 and TRBJ1-4, with 7 bases identical to TRBD1. The CDR3 runs to 14 residues. V lost 3 bases and J lost 3; bases outside the gene matches: 2. From germline, CDR1 is SGHRS and CDR2 YFSETQ. The CDR3 reads CASSSGQPNEKLFF. CDR3 in DNA: TGCGCCAGCAGCTCGGGACAGCCTAATGAAAAACTGTTTTTT.

This clone was observed once. CDR3 region: CATNRGHETYEQYF. The CDR3 DNA follows: TGTGCCACCAACAGGGGCCACGAAACCTACGAGCAGTACTTC. J is TRBJ2-7 and V is TRBV6-1; 7 bases match TRBD1. Germline-derived CDR1 and CDR2 are MNHNS and SASEGT. The V and J ends lost 10 bases and 2 bases, in that order; junction bases with no gene match: 11. CDR3 length: 14 amino acids.

The CDR3: CASSSSGTGVSEAFF. CDR3 in DNA: TGCGCCAGCAGCTCCTCCGGGACAGGGGTGTCTGAAGCTTTCTTT. The rearrangement joins TRBV5-1 to TRBJ1-1; 10 bases align to TRBD1. The CDR3 sequence is 15 residues long. Germline-derived CDR1 and CDR2 are SGHRS and YFSETQ. V lost 3 bases and J lost 6; bases outside the gene matches: 8.

The chain is built from TRBV9 and TRBJ2-1; D gene uncertain. Germline V gives CDR1 SGDLS, CDR2 YYNGEE. There are 13 residues in the CDR3. V shed 4 bases and J shed 6 bases, with 11 bases lying between them. The CDR3 DNA reads as TGTGCCAGCAGCCCCTTGGGGTTCAATGAGCAGTTCTTC. It translates to CASSPLGFNEQFF.

The table lists this clone with a few counts. The gene calls are TRBV29-1 and TRBJ2-5, with 8 bases fitting TRBD2. The CDR3 has 13 residues. V was pared by 1 base and J by 5 bases, with 3 bases of the junction left unmatched. Germline values: CDR1 SQVTM, CDR2 ANQGSEA. CDR3 nucleotides: TGCAGCGTTGAAGTGGGCGGGGGGGAGACCCAGTACTTC. This gives the protein CSVEVGGGETQYF.

The chain uses TRBV5-6 and TRBJ2-7; D remains unclear. CDR3 length: 13 residues. V shed 1 base and J shed 5 bases, with 10 bases lying between them. The germline V gene encodes CDR1 SGHDT and CDR2 YYEEEE. The DNA for the CDR3 is TGTGCCAGCAGCTTGCGATTCCTCCACGAGCAGTACTTC. Translating it yields CASSLRFLHEQYF.

J is TRBJ2-7 and V is TRBV5-6; 9 nucleotides line up with TRBD1. Per the germline V gene, CDR1 is SGHDT and CDR2 is YYEEEE. CDR3 length: 16 residues. V trimming: 0 bases; J trimming: 3 bases; junction bases outside the gene matches: 7. CDR3 sequence (DNA): TGTGCCAGCAGCTTGGTGGGGGGGGGACAGGGCTACGAGCAGTACTTC. Amino acids: CASSLVGGGQGYEQYF. Variable domain in full (rest from reference TRBV5-6 and TRBJ2-7): DAGVTQSPTHLIKTRGQQVTLRCSPKSGHDTVSWYQQALGQGPQFIFQYYEEEERQRGNFPDRFSGHQFPNYSSELNVNALLLGDSALYLCASSLVGGGQGYEQYFGPGTRLTVT.

The V and J genes are TRBV6-5 and TRBJ1-5, with 9 bases fitting TRBD1. CDR3 length: 13 amino acids. The V and J ends lost 6 bases and 9 bases, in that order; junction bases with no gene match: 6. Germline V gene sequence: CDR1 MNHEY, CDR2 SVGAGI. CDR3 in amino acids: CASSPGTGLPQHF. The CDR3 region has the DNA TGTGCCAGCAGCCCCGGGACAGGGTTGCCCCAGCATTTT.

The CDR3 reads CASSYSTRQQETQYF. The CDR3 DNA reads TGTGCCAGCAGTTACTCTACTAGACAACAAGAGACCCAGTACTTC. The V and J genes are TRBV6-5 and TRBJ2-5; perhaps TRBD2 as D (5 bases). Deletions cut 0 bases from V and 2 bases from J, with 10 bases between. The CDR3 totals 15 residues. Germline loops: CDR1 MNHEY, CDR2 SVGAGI.

The rearrangement uses TRBV5-1 and TRBJ1-5; 9 bases agree with TRBD1. V shed 0 bases, J shed 4 bases, and the junction held 2 bases outside the gene matches. Germline assignment: CDR1 SGHRS and CDR2 YFSETQ. This CDR3 is built from 15 residues. The CDR3: CASSLGDRANQPQHF. The CDR3 bases are TGCGCCAGCAGCTTGGGGGACAGGGCGAATCAGCCCCAGCATTTT.

The V gene is TRBV6-6, the J gene TRBJ1-2; D is uncertain. The CDR3 covers 11 residues. V was pared by 2 bases and J by 7 bases, with 5 bases between. Germline assignment: CDR1 MNHNY and CDR2 SVGAGI (reference sequence). In DNA, the CDR3 is TGTGCCAGCAGTTACCAAGGTGGCTACACCTTC. Amino acid sequence: CASSYQGGYTF.

This chain connects TRBV18 to TRBJ2-2; D is tentatively TRBD1 or TRBD2 (5 bases each). V was shortened by 3 bases and J by 4 bases, with 12 bases between the two germline ends. CDR3 size: 15 residues. The germline CDR1 and CDR2 sequences are KGHSH and LQKENI. The CDR3 here is CASSPGAASTGELFF. In DNA form, the CDR3 reads TGTGCCAGCTCACCCGGGGCAGCGAGCACCGGGGAGCTGTTTTTT.

The chain couples TRBV6-1 to TRBJ2-5, with D unresolved. The J call is in doubt because the DNA end fits TRBJ2-7 better. This CDR3 has 14 residues. Germline V gene data show CDR1 as MNHNS and CDR2 as SASEGT. The CDR3 bases are TGTGCCACCAGAGGCCAGGCAGGTGGCTACGAGCAGTACTTC. It translates to CATRGQAGGYEQYF.

The J gene is TRBJ1-2, the V gene TRBV29-1, with 10 bases that match TRBD1. The V and J ends lost 6 bases and 8 bases, in that order; junction bases with no gene match: 12. Looked up from germline, CDR1 is SQVTM and CDR2 is ANQGSEA. The CDR3 has 14 residues. The CDR3 is CSVGDRGALSGYTF. The CDR3 DNA is TGCAGCGTCGGGGACAGGGGAGCCCTATCAGGCTACACCTTC.

J is TRBJ1-1 and V is TRBV2, with D unclear. Trimming took 6 bases from V and 7 from J, leaving 15 bases between them. Germline V lookup: CDR1 SNHLY, CDR2 FYNNEI. This CDR3 has 13 amino acids. As DNA, the CDR3 is TGTGCCAGCAGGGGCAGACCATCTTTTGAAGCTTTCTTT. Amino acids: CASRGRPSFEAFF.

This chain uses TRBV18 with TRBJ1-6, with D tentatively TRBD1 (5 bases). V lost 6 bases, J lost 7 bases, and 13 bases lay in between. CDR3 length: 14 residues. Germline lookup yields CDR1 KGHSH and CDR2 LQKENI. The DNA for the CDR3 is TGTGCCAGCTCGTCCGGGACGGGGAATTCACCCCTCCACTTT. Encoded protein: CASSSGTGNSPLHF.

This clone was seen a single time. The rearrangement joins TRBV18 to TRBJ1-4; 9 bases are shared with TRBD1. The CDR3 covers 17 residues. V was clipped by 2 bases and J by 0 bases; unmatched bases: 4. Germline V lookup: CDR1 KGHSH, CDR2 LQKENI. As DNA, the CDR3 is TGTGCCAGCTCACCAGGGACAGGGTATTCAACTAATGAAAAACTGTTTTTT. Encoded protein: CASSPGTGYSTNEKLFF.

The chain uses TRBV2 and TRBJ2-3, with TRBD2 matching over 9 bases. V gave up 2 bases and J gave up 8 bases; unmatched junction bases: 8. Germline V gene data show CDR1 as SNHLY and CDR2 as FYNNEI. There are 15 residues in the CDR3. This CDR3 is CASSEMRGGPATQYF. The CDR3 DNA sequence: TGTGCCAGCAGTGAAATGCGGGGGGGGCCCGCTACGCAGTATTTT.

The V call is TRBV7-3, the J call TRBJ1-1; no firm D call. The germline CDR1 and CDR2 sequences are SGHTA and FQGTGA. The ends were cut back, 3 bases at V and 2 bases at J, with 10 bases in the middle. The CDR3 sequence is 14 residues long. This CDR3 reads CASSFSIGNTEAFF. Written as DNA, the CDR3 is TGTGCCAGCAGCTTCAGTATCGGCAACACTGAAGCTTTCTTT.

This clone was picked up one time. A junction boundary mismatches the germline segment, possibly from a read error. The chain employs TRBV7-7 and TRBJ2-2; D is unresolved. Germline V CDR1 and CDR2: SSHAT, FNYEAQ (reference sequence). The CDR3 extends over 14 amino acids. The CDR3 sequence is CASSQTTNTGELFF. CDR3 bases: TGTGCTAGCAGCCAGACAACGAACACCGGGGAGCTGTTTTTT.

The chain combines TRBV5-1 with TRBJ1-2; D unresolved. There are 13 residues in the CDR3. With 5 bases removed from V and 3 bases from J, the gap between germline ends came to 11 bases. Germline assignment: CDR1 SGHRS and CDR2 YFSETQ. CDR3 nucleotide sequence: TGCGCCAGCAGTCAGTCATCTGACTATGGCTACACCTTC. This gives the protein CASSQSSDYGYTF.

The CDR3, as DNA: TGTGCCAGCAGTGCGAGGGGAAGGATCAGTTCCCAAGAGACCCAGTACTTC. It yields the protein CASSARGRISSQETQYF. This chain joins TRBV25-1 and TRBJ2-5; D may correspond to TRBD1 or TRBD2 (5 bases each). Germline V gene sequence: CDR1 MGHDK, CDR2 SYGVNS. CDR3 length equals 17 residues. Trimming pared 4 bases from V and 1 base from J, leaving 19 bases between.

In the case of this clone: Other DNA variants within this sample encode the same CDR3. The gene calls are TRBV5-1 and TRBJ2-7; D ambiguous. Germline V CDR1 and CDR2: SGHRS, YFSETQ. The ends were cut back, 0 bases at V and 4 bases at J, with 5 bases in the middle. There are 12 residues in the CDR3. The CDR3 nucleotides read TGCGCCAGCAGCTTGGGTACTTACGAGCAGTACTTC. Translated, it gives CASSLGTYEQYF.

The CDR3 bases are TGTGCCTGGAGTGTTGAGAGGAACTATGGCTACACCTTC. This translates into CAWSVERNYGYTF. V is TRBV30 and J is TRBJ1-2; D not resolved. Germline values: CDR1 GTSNPN, CDR2 SVGIG (reference sequence). V gave up 0 bases and J gave up 2 bases, with 7 bases separating them. This CDR3 contains 13 residues.

The chain carries TRBV23-1 and TRBJ1-3; D gene uncertain. TRBV23-1 is an ORF, with its function uncertain. Trimming took off 4 bases at V and 0 bases at J, with 10 bases between the two ends. The CDR3 totals 15 residues. The CDR3 region is CASSLHGFSGNTIYF. Here the CDR3 DNA reads TGCGCCAGCAGTCTCCACGGCTTCTCTGGAAACACCATATATTTT.

This clone was counted once. V and J are TRBV19 and TRBJ1-2; D call uncertain. The V gene lost 8 bases and the J gene lost 0 bases, with 19 bases spanning the gap. The CDR3 spans 16 residues. Germline CDR1 is LNHDA and CDR2 is SQIVND (reference sequence). The CDR3 here is CASSRQGSTSNYGYTF. CDR3 nucleotides: TGTGCCAGTTCCCGACAAGGGAGCACTTCTAACTATGGCTACACCTTC. The entire variable domain, with the rest obtained from reference TRBV19 and TRBJ1-2, is as follows: DGGITQSPKYLFRKEGQNVTLSCEQNLNHDAMYWYRQDPGQGLRLIYYSQIVNDFQKGDIAEGYSVSREKKESFPLTVTSAQKNPTAFYLCASSRQGSTSNYGYTFGSGTRLTVV.